This T cell receptor (beta chain) was obtained from a study of blood T cell repertoires in COVID-19. In the study overall: From T cells, B-cell-depleted T cells, or PBMCs came the material, which was cDNA or gDNA.

Germline-derived CDR1 and CDR2 are SGHRS and YFSETQ. V was pared by 1 base and J by 1 base, with 7 bases between. CDR3 length equals 14 residues. Original methodology: The authors estimated nucleated cell counts from reference gene primer amplification. Clones were read by immunoSEQ multiplex PCR, and TCRdb kept only the in-frame ones, dropping some. The V and J calls and clone size were taken over from that table, and D and trimming were inferred from the DNA. The data contain around 70,000 clones, about 90% of them seen just once; the ten biggest clones take up roughly 5.8%. The sequence was collected from a human donor in a cohort sampled during active COVID-19. Sequenced: peripheral blood. The V gene is TRBV5-1, the J gene TRBJ2-3, with D possibly being TRBD2 (5 bases). This chain's CDR3 is CASSLSGGTDTQYF. DNA for the CDR3: TGCGCCAGCAGCTTGTCCGGGGGCACAGATACGCAGTATTTT.